These T cell receptor beta chains were read from a single sample in a study of shared clonotypes between healthy human individuals. This table comes from immunoSEQ multiplex PCR, and its TCRdb copy is limited to in-frame clones, with some not included. The table lists some 1 million clones, approximately 76% of them singletons. Source material: memory CD4+ T cells sorted from blood. The receptors were gathered from a man younger than 30 in good health. The CDR3 runs from the conserved cysteine through the conserved F or W. The order of the fields is V gene, J gene, CDR3 protein.

>TRBV28|TRBJ1-4
CATLVREKLFF
>TRBV5-1|TRBJ2-7
CASRLLAGTSYEQYF
>TRBV5-1|TRBJ2-2
CASKRAENTGELFF
>TRBV6-1|TRBJ2-2
CASSILTASTGELFF
>TRBV7-9|TRBJ1-2
CASSSGGLFDGYYYGYTF
>TRBV6-4|TRBJ1-5
CASSKWDRGINSNQPQHF
>TRBV27|TRBJ2-2
CAGEQGVGTGELFF
>TRBV9|TRBJ1-4
CASSSSGQGAATNEKLFF
>TRBV11-2|TRBJ1-4
CASSPDGTANEKLFF
>TRBV11-2|TRBJ2-7
CASSLAPGSTYEQYF
>TRBV6-5|TRBJ1-6
CASSYLQGRSPLHF
>TRBV5-6|TRBJ2-5
CASSLLLAGFRETQYF
>TRBV30|TRBJ2-7
CAWSVRKDRGNEQYF
>TRBV4-1|TRBJ2-1
CASSQAGVVYNEQFF
>TRBV28|TRBJ1-2
CASNPGPAEGYGYTF
>TRBV7-9|TRBJ1-4
CASSQTGVSNEKLFF
>TRBV19|TRBJ2-1
CASSPRAGGVGNEQFF
>TRBV5-1|TRBJ1-6
CASSLAYSNSPLHF
>TRBV12-2|TRBJ1-2
CASRLESWWSSGELGYGYTF
>TRBV6-5|TRBJ2-3
CASSKQGRGDTQYF
>TRBV7-8|TRBJ2-7
CASSLGIALEQYF
>TRBV10-3|TRBJ1-1
CAISEISGRLNTEAFF
>TRBV27|TRBJ2-1
CASQSDVGGYNEQFF
>TRBV19|TRBJ2-1
CASSRRVPSGSAKSYNEQFF
>TRBV6-5|TRBJ2-7
CASSPGLAGALEQYF
>TRBV6-5|TRBJ2-5
CASSYWVAQGQETQYF
>TRBV6-5|TRBJ1-6
CASSYSSDSPLHF
>TRBV6-1|TRBJ1-4
CASSEPATTGFNEKLFF
>TRBV6-5|TRBJ1-6
CASSWDRGNSPLHF
>TRBV9|TRBJ1-1
CASSVEAYPREAFF
>TRBV29-1|TRBJ1-2
CSCWDSTNYGYTF
>TRBV29-1|TRBJ2-6
CSVASSSGANVLTF
>TRBV19|TRBJ2-7
CASSIVQGAGYEQYF
>TRBV6-1|TRBJ2-5
CASSREQGETQYF
>TRBV30|TRBJ1-1
CAWSVRAGNEAFF
>TRBV27|TRBJ2-5
CASSAGDEGWTQYF
>TRBV6-4|TRBJ1-2
CASSEDRYESPDYGYTF
>TRBV9|TRBJ1-6
CASSVGPGGMDNSPLHF
>TRBV29-1|NA
CSVAGNYEQYF
>TRBV28|TRBJ2-7
CASRGAGPYEQYF
>TRBV11-1|TRBJ1-2
CASSLDAGGDYGYTF
>TRBV19|TRBJ2-3
CASRGTGTDTQYF
>TRBV5-1|TRBJ2-5
CASSLLGTNQETQYF
>TRBV9|TRBJ2-1
CASSAGTSGGRWFF
>TRBV6-6|TRBJ2-1
CASSSLSGGAYNEQFF